The 14 T cell receptor beta chains presented below share a single source sample, sequenced in a study of shared clonotypes between healthy human individuals. The protocol was immunoSEQ multiplex PCR, while the TCRdb copy is restricted to in-frame clones and leaves out a portion. The sample has about 2.4 million clones, over 85% seen once; the top ten hold about 0.34%. The sequencing input was naive CD4+ T cells from PBMCs. As for subset: CD45RA+ positively selected. Receptor source: a man aged 18 to 30 in good health. Some clones in this sample may be carry-over from other donors' samples.

The chain couples TRBV4-1 to TRBJ2-2; D may correspond to TRBD1 or TRBD2 (5 bases each). Germline V gives CDR1 MGHRA, CDR2 YSYEKL. V was trimmed by 2 bases and J by 5 bases, leaving 21 bases between them. This CDR3 comprises 18 residues. The CDR3: CASSQSQLSQWGTGELFF. Written as DNA, the CDR3 is TGCGCCAGCAGCCAATCACAACTATCGCAGTGGGGGACCGGGGAGCTGTTTTTT.

A word on this clone: The junction shows a germline mismatch at one end, possibly a read error. This chain joins TRBV5-1 and TRBJ2-7; perhaps TRBD2 as D (5 bases). Germline V gene lookup returns CDR1 SGHRS and CDR2 YFSETQ. The CDR3 is made up of 14 amino acids. DNA for the CDR3: TGCGCCAGCAGCTTGGAGGCGGGCCGGTACGGGCAGTACTTC. This sequence encodes CASSLEAGRYGQYF. The entire variable domain, with the rest obtained from reference TRBV5-1 and TRBJ2-7, is as follows: KAGVTQTPRYLIKTRGQQVTLSCSPISGHRSVSWYQQTPGQGLQFLFEYFSETQRNKGNFPGRFSGRQFSNSRSEMNVSTLELGDSALYLCASSLEAGRYGQYFGPGTRLTVT.

This clone was observed once. This chain links TRBV7-9 with TRBJ2-1, with TRBD1 identical over 10 bases. This CDR3 is 16 amino acids long. The J segment lost 4 bases and the V segment lost 4 bases, leaving 7 bases of the junction unmatched. Germline-derived CDR1 and CDR2 are SEHNR and FQNEAQ (reference sequence). Here the CDR3 reads CASSSLDRGLYNEQFF. Here the CDR3 DNA reads TGTGCCAGCAGCTCGCTAGACAGGGGGCTATACAATGAGCAGTTCTTC.

The chain carries TRBV5-1 and TRBJ2-5; 7 bases align to TRBD1. The germline CDR1 and CDR2 sequences are SGHRS and YFSETQ. CDR3 length equals 15 residues. V lost 2 bases, J lost 5 bases, and 9 bases stayed unmatched. The CDR3, as DNA: TGCGCCAGCAGCTTAGGAACTAGAGGGGGCGAGACCCAGTACTTC. It specifies CASSLGTRGGETQYF.

The gene calls are TRBV27 and TRBJ2-5; the match to TRBD2 covers 14 bases. Germline CDR1 reads MNHEY; CDR2 reads SMNVEV (reference sequence). Unmatched junction bases numbered 21, after V lost 8 bases and J lost 1 base. The CDR3 contains 21 residues. The CDR3 spells CASLGQTGLAGVGELQETQYF. CDR3 nucleotides: TGTGCCAGCCTGGGACAGACGGGACTAGCGGGAGTAGGGGAACTCCAAGAGACCCAGTACTTC.

The J gene is TRBJ2-7, the V gene TRBV27, with D possibly TRBD2 on 6 matching bases. With 6 bases removed from V and 3 bases from J, the gap between germline ends came to 18 bases. CDR3 size: 15 residues. CDR1 is MNHEY, CDR2 SMNVEV, per germline (reference sequence). The CDR3 spells CASREGLGSVYEQYF. The DNA for the CDR3 is TGTGCCAGCAGGGAGGGACTGGGATCAGTCTACGAGCAGTACTTC.

This rearrangement joins TRBV13 to TRBJ2-7; the match to TRBD1 covers 9 bases. V shed 5 bases, J shed 1 base, and the junction held 9 bases outside the gene matches. The CDR3 runs to 16 residues. Per germline, CDR1 PRHDT and CDR2 FYEKMQ (reference sequence). The CDR3 region has the DNA TGTGCCAGCAGCCCCCTCGGACAGGGGCGATCCTACGAGCAGTACTTC. It specifies CASSPLGQGRSYEQYF. Full variable domain (missing parts from reference TRBV13 and TRBJ2-7): AAGVIQSPRHLIKEKRETATLKCYPIPRHDTVYWYQQGPGQDPQFLISFYEKMQSDKGSIPDRFSAQQFSDYHSELNMSSLELGDSALYFCASSPLGQGRSYEQYFGPGTRLTVT.

The chain joins TRBV30 to TRBJ2-7, with 9 bases that match TRBD1. CDR1 is GTSNPN, CDR2 SVGIG, per germline (reference sequence). Trimming at V came to 8 bases and at J to 3 bases, leaving 8 bases not matched to a gene. The CDR3 length is 13 residues. CDR3 protein: CAPPLDRGYEQYF. The CDR3 region has the DNA TGTGCCCCCCCCCTGGACAGGGGCTACGAGCAGTACTTC.

Regarding this clone: The sample has other DNA sequences that encode this CDR3 too. The genes are TRBV19 and TRBJ1-3, with D tentatively TRBD1 (5 bases). There are 15 residues in the CDR3. Germline V gene sequence: CDR1 LNHDA, CDR2 SQIVND (reference sequence). The germline V and J ends were trimmed by 8 bases and 1 base, with 15 bases remaining between them. The CDR3 reads CASSPMGRSGNTIYF. CDR3 sequence (DNA): TGTGCCAGTTCTCCCATGGGGCGATCTGGAAACACCATATATTTT.

With respect to this clone: Other DNA sequences in this sample translate to the same CDR3. V usage is TRBV7-9 and J usage is TRBJ2-5; D gene unclear. V lost 4 bases and J 1 base, leaving 7 bases between the germline ends. This CDR3 contains 13 residues. The germline V gene encodes CDR1 SEHNR and CDR2 FQNEAQ (reference sequence). The CDR3 loop reads CASSSSGQETQYF. CDR3 DNA sequence: TGTGCCAGCAGCTCATCAGGCCAAGAGACCCAGTACTTC.

The V gene is TRBV6-1, the J gene TRBJ1-1, with a weak D call TRBD1 (5 bases). Germline V gene sequence: CDR1 MNHNS, CDR2 SASEGT. The CDR3 contains 14 residues. V dropped 1 base and J dropped 3 bases, with 9 bases sitting between them. Here the CDR3 DNA reads TGTGCCAGCAGTGAAGTCAGGGCTTACACTGAAGCTTTCTTT. Its protein is CASSEVRAYTEAFF.

This chain links TRBV7-3 with TRBJ2-5; D is ambiguous. The DNA end favors TRBJ2-7, so the J call may be wrong. This CDR3 comprises 13 residues. Germline CDR1 reads SGHTA; CDR2 reads FQGTGA. CDR3 coding DNA: TGTGCCAGCACCCGACGGCAGGCTCTCGAGCAGTACTTC. Encoded protein: CASTRRQALEQYF.

This chain uses TRBV5-1 with TRBJ2-1, with TRBD1 matching 9 bases. The germline V gene encodes CDR1 SGHRS and CDR2 YFSETQ. With 0 bases clipped from V and 5 bases from J, the junction kept 15 bases outside the gene matches. This CDR3 is 19 amino acids long. CDR3 protein: CASSLDPWGQGISNNEQFF. Here the CDR3 DNA reads TGCGCCAGCAGCTTGGATCCATGGGGACAGGGTATCTCAAACAATGAGCAGTTCTTC. The full variable domain, in which reference TRBV5-1 and TRBJ2-1 provide the parts outside the CDR3, is KAGVTQTPRYLIKTRGQQVTLSCSPISGHRSVSWYQQTPGQGLQFLFEYFSETQRNKGNFPGRFSGRQFSNSRSEMNVSTLELGDSALYLCASSLDPWGQGISNNEQFFGPGTRLTVL.

In regard to this clone: Other DNA sequences within the sample encode an identical CDR3. This chain connects TRBV7-9 to TRBJ1-1; no clear D. Per germline, CDR1 SEHNR and CDR2 FQNEAQ (reference sequence). Trimming stripped 1 base from V and 4 bases from J, with 7 bases between. The CDR3 has 13 amino acids. This CDR3 is CASSLVEGTEAFF. CDR3 sequence (DNA): TGTGCCAGCAGCTTAGTAGAAGGCACTGAAGCTTTCTTT. Together with reference TRBV7-9 and TRBJ1-1, the CDR3 gives the full variable domain: DTGVSQNPRHKITKRGQNVTFRCDPISEHNRLYWYRQTLGQGPEFLTYFQNEAQLEKSRLLSDRFSAERPKGSFSTLEIQRTEQGDSAMYLCASSLVEGTEAFFGQGTRLTVV.